A selection of T cell receptor beta chains follows, all from one sample in a study of T cell responses to AZD1222 COVID-19 vaccine. The data were produced by immunoSEQ multiplex PCR, yet TCRdb's version contains in-frame clones alone and is incomplete. The sample shows 150,000 to 200,000 clones, approximately 86% of them seen only once. Sequences were derived from peripheral blood, sampled 28 days after the second AZD1222 dose. These receptor sequences come from an adult who received the AZD1222 COVID-19 vaccine. The CDR3 runs from the conserved cysteine through the conserved F or W. A D gene is named only where the DNA matches it firmly. Size tells how often a clone was seen (once, few, many) or the class of an expanded clone, and some rows leave it out.

cdr3_nt	cdr3_aa	cdr3_length	v_call	j_call	d_call	clone_size
TGCGCCAGCAGCCCCGGATTAATAGCGGGGGAACGCGAGCAGTACTTC	CASSPGLIAGEREQYF	16	TRBV5-1	TRBJ2-7	TRBD2	-
TGTGCCGCTTCAAGGCAGCCAGACCAAGAGACCCAGTACTTC	CAASRQPDQETQYF	14	TRBV10-3	TRBJ2-5	-	-
TGTGCCAGCAGTGAAAGCAGGATGAACACTGAAGCTTTCTTT	CASSESRMNTEAFF	14	TRBV2	TRBJ1-1	-	-
TGTGCCAGCAGCATACACCGGGACAGTAATAGCAATCAGCCCCAGCATTTT	CASSIHRDSNSNQPQHF	17	TRBV21-1	TRBJ1-5	-	-
TGTGCCAGTAGTATTAGGGGGCCAGGAAACACCATATATTTT	CASSIRGPGNTIYF	14	TRBV19	TRBJ1-3	TRBD1	-
TGTGCCAGGCTTGCGAAAACAGCGCCCGGGGGCTATGGCTACACCTTC	CARLAKTAPGGYGYTF	16	TRBV2	TRBJ1-2	-	-
TGTGCCAGCAGCTTAGGACAGGGTCAGTACGAGCAGTACTTC	CASSLGQGQYEQYF	14	TRBV7-9	TRBJ2-7	TRBD1	-
TGTAGCTTTCGACAGGGGCCCACCGGGGAGCTGTTTTTT	CSFRQGPTGELFF	13	TRBV30	TRBJ2-2	TRBD1	-
TGTGCCGGGGGGGCAATCTATAGCAATCAGCCCCAGCATTTT	CAGGAIYSNQPQHF	14	TRBV6-5	TRBJ1-5	-	-
TGTGCCAGCGCCGGGTTGGGTGAGCAGTTCTTC	CASAGLGEQFF	11	TRBV6-5	TRBJ2-1	-	-
TGTGCCAGCAGCTTAGGACTAGCGGGGATCCAAGAGACCCAGTACTTC	CASSLGLAGIQETQYF	16	TRBV5-8	TRBJ2-5	TRBD2	-
TGTGCCATCGTGACTAGACCAGCAGATACGCAGTATTTT	CAIVTRPADTQYF	13	TRBV10-3	TRBJ2-3	-	-
TGTGCCAGCAGCGTAGCAAGCGGGGGTAATAAAGAGACCCAGTACTTC	CASSVASGGNKETQYF	16	TRBV9	TRBJ2-5	TRBD2	-
TGCGCCAGGAGTCATGTAGGCCCTGGACGGGAGACCTACGAGCAGTACTTC	CARSHVGPGRETYEQYF	17	TRBV23-1	TRBJ2-7	-	-
TGCAGCGTTGAAGATGGGGGAGATACGCAGTATTTT	CSVEDGGDTQYF	12	TRBV29-1	TRBJ2-3	-	once
TGCGCCAGCAGCCAAGAGCCTAGGACGGATTATGGCTACACCTTC	CASSQEPRTDYGYTF	15	TRBV4-1	TRBJ1-2	-	-
TGTGCCAGCAGCCGGGGACAGGGGGAGTATAATTCACCCCTCCACTTT	CASSRGQGEYNSPLHF	16	TRBV5-6	TRBJ1-6	TRBD1	-
TGCGCCAGCAGTGAATCGCCCCCCCTCCGGCCCCAGCATTTT	CASSESPPLRPQHF	14	TRBV10-2	TRBJ1-5	-	-
TGCGCCAGCAGCTTTCAGGTACGCTCCTACAATGAGCAGTTCTTC	CASSFQVRSYNEQFF	15	TRBV5-1	TRBJ2-1	-	-
TGTGCCATCAGTGAGTTTGGTGGGGAGACCCAGTACTTC	CAISEFGGETQYF	13	TRBV10-3	TRBJ2-5	-	-
TGTGCCAGCAGCTTGGGGCAGACGAACACTGAAGCTTTCTTT	CASSLGQTNTEAFF	14	TRBV5-4	TRBJ1-1	-	-
TGTGCCAGCAGTTACAGGGGGAGAAGCAATCAGCCCCAGCATTTT	CASSYRGRSNQPQHF	15	TRBV28	TRBJ1-5	TRBD1	-
TGTGCCAGCAGTGGGGGATTCGACGAGCAGTACTTC	CASSGGFDEQYF	12	TRBV28	TRBJ2-7	-	-
TGTGCCAGCAGCTCCCCAGCGCCCAGCACAGATACGCAGTATTTT	CASSSPAPSTDTQYF	15	TRBV5-4	TRBJ2-3	-	-
TGTGCCAGCAGTGGACTCCCCCCTGGGGCAAATCAGCCCCAGCATTTT	CASSGLPPGANQPQHF	16	TRBV6-1	TRBJ1-5	-	-
TGTGCCAGCAGCCCCATGGTCGGGGACAAGACCTACGAGCAGTACTTC	CASSPMVGDKTYEQYF	16	TRBV9	TRBJ2-7	-	-
TGTGCCAGCAGTTTCCCTCTAGCGACCAGCTCCTACGAGCAGTACTTC	CASSFPLATSSYEQYF	16	TRBV28	TRBJ2-7	-	-
TGTGCCAGCAGTGAATCTGGACAGGGGTTGTCACCCCTCCACTTT	CASSESGQGLSPLHF	15	TRBV25-1	TRBJ1-6	TRBD1	-
TGTGCCAGTAGAACGCAAGATACGCAGTATTTT	CASRTQDTQYF	11	TRBV19	TRBJ2-3	-	-
TGTGCCAGAAGCTTGGGCCAGGACTACGAGCAGTACTTC	CARSLGQDYEQYF	13	TRBV5-3	TRBJ2-7	-	once
TGTGCCAGCAGCTTGGCCGGATACTACGAGCAGTACTTC	CASSLAGYYEQYF	13	TRBV5-6	TRBJ2-7	-	-
TGTGCCAGTAGTATCCTCCGGGACAGGGGTAGCAATCAGCCCCAGCATTTT	CASSILRDRGSNQPQHF	17	TRBV19	TRBJ1-5	TRBD1	few
TGTGCCAGCAGCTTAGACCTCGGGCAGGCACGGGCATGCGATGAGCAGTTCTTC	CASSLDLGQARACDEQFF	18	TRBV11-3	TRBJ2-1	-	-
TGCGCCAGCAGCTTGGAGGGGCTTGAAGCTTTCTTT	CASSLEGLEAFF	12	TRBV5-1	TRBJ1-1	-	few
TGTGCCAGCAGCTTCGGGGGGGCCTTGGAGACCCAGTACTTC	CASSFGGALETQYF	14	TRBV5-4	TRBJ2-5	TRBD2	-
TGTGCCAGCAGCCGGACTAGCGGGGGGTCAGATACGCAGTATTTT	CASSRTSGGSDTQYF	15	TRBV3-1/TRBV3-2	TRBJ2-3	TRBD2	-
TGTGCCAGCTATCTAGCGGGGGTCGCAGATACGCAGTATTTT	CASYLAGVADTQYF	14	TRBV6-5	TRBJ2-3	TRBD2	once
TGTGCCATCAGTGATAGTATGAGGTCAGGGGGCGCAGACAATGAGCAGTTCTTC	CAISDSMRSGGADNEQFF	18	TRBV10-3	TRBJ2-1	TRBD1	-
TGTGCCAGCATCCCCCCCGGGGGCGGGAGGTCCTACGAGCAGTACTTC	CASIPPGGGRSYEQYF	16	TRBV5-4	TRBJ2-7	TRBD2	-
TGCGCCAGCAGCTTGGTGGGGACAGAAACTCGCGGTGGCTACACCTTC	CASSLVGTETRGGYTF	16	TRBV5-1	TRBJ1-2	TRBD1	-
TGTGCCAGCAGTGAAGTAGCGGGGGGGCTCGATGAGCAGTTCTTC	CASSEVAGGLDEQFF	15	TRBV6-1	TRBJ2-1	TRBD2	-
TGTGCCAGCAGCGATTCACCGGGACTAGCGCTCGAGCAGTACTTC	CASSDSPGLALEQYF	15	TRBV5-6	TRBJ2-7	TRBD2	-
TGTGCCAGTAGTATGGGAGAGCAGGGCAACTATGGCTACACCTTC	CASSMGEQGNYGYTF	15	TRBV19	TRBJ1-2	-	-
TGTGCCAGCAGTGGAGCGACAGGGCGCAATCAGCCCCAGCATTTT	CASSGATGRNQPQHF	15	TRBV2	TRBJ1-5	TRBD1	-
TGTGCCAGCAGCTTGGTGGCCTCCACCGGGGAGCTGTTTTTT	CASSLVASTGELFF	14	TRBV5-5	TRBJ2-2	-	-
TGTGCCAGCAGCTTATGGGGAGAAGGCACTGAAGCTTTCTTT	CASSLWGEGTEAFF	14	TRBV11-1	TRBJ1-1	-	-
TGTGCCAGCAGCTTAGGCCAGGGGTGGGGAAACACCATATATTTT	CASSLGQGWGNTIYF	15	TRBV7-6	TRBJ1-3	-	-